This TCR beta chain was retrieved from a study of shared clonotypes between healthy human individuals. At the level of the study: Donors had three CD4 naive, three CD4 memory, two CD8 naive and one CD8 memory plate apiece.

Turning to this clone: The antigen is undetermined. This sample also contains other DNA sequences that code for the same CDR3.

The CDR3 is 14 residues long. The germline V gene has CDR1 MNHEY and CDR2 SVGAGI. Between the trimmed V and J ends, which lost 2 bases and 0 bases, there was a span of 7 bases. Study findings and constraints: Sorted-subset samples were not fully sequenced, rarefaction indicated. Generation of non-shared clonotypes was less probable than generation of clonotypes shared by all four donors.

Assay execution took place at the deep level. Profiling relied on immunoSEQ multiplex PCR, and the TCRdb table lists in-frame clones only, not all of them. The repertoire includes about 680,000 clones, under 80% of them detected once, and over 1.5% sits in the top ten. The sequence was obtained from a woman in her 30s in good health. The specimen sequenced was memory CD4+ T cells sorted from blood. Subset indicated: CD45RA-negative fraction. This chain connects TRBV6-5 to TRBJ1-1; D not resolved. DNA of the CDR3: TGTGCCAGCAGTTACGGAGGGTTGAACACTGAAGCTTTCTTT. Encoded protein: CASSYGGLNTEAFF.